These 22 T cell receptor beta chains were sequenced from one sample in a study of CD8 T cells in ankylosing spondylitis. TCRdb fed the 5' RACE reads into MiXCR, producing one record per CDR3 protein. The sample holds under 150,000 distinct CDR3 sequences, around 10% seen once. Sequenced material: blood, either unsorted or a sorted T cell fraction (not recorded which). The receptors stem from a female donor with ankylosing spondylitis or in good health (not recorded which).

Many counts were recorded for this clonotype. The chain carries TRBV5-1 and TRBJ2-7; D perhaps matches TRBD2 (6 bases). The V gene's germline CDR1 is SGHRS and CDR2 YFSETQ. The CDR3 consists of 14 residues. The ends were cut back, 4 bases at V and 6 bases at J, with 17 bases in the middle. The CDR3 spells CASSAGLLRSEQYF. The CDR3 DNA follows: TGCGCCAGCAGCGCGGGACTCTTGAGAAGCGAGCAGTACTTC.

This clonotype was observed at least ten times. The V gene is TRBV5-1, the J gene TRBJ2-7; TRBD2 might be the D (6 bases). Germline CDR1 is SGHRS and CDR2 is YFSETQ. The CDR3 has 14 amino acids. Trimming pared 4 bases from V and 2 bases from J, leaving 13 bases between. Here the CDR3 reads CASSERAGTYEQYF. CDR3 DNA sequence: TGCGCCAGCAGCGAACGAGCGGGTACCTACGAGCAGTACTTC.

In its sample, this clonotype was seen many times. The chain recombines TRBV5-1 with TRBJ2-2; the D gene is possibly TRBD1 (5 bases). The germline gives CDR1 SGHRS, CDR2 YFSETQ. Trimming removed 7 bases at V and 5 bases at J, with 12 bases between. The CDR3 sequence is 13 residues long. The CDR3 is CASLSGATGELFF. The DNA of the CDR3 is TGCGCCAGCCTAAGTGGGGCAACCGGGGAGCTGTTTTTT.

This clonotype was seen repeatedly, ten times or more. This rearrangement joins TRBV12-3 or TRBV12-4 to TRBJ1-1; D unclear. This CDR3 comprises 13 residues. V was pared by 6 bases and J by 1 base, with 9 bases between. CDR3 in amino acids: CASRESRNTEAFF. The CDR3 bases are TGTGCCAGCAGAGAATCCAGGAACACTGAAGCTTTCTTT.

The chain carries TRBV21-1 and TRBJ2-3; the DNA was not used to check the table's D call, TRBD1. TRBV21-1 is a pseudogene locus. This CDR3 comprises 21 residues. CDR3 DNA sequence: TGTGCCAGCAGCAAAGGATTGGTTGAGAGGGGGACATCACCCCTCAGAGATACGCAGTATTTT. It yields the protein CASSKGLVERGTSPLRDTQYF.

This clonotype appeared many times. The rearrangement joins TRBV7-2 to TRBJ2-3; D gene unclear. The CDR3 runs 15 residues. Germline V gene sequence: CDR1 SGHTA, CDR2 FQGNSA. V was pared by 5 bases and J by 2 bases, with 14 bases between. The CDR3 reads CASSTRLVHTDTQYF. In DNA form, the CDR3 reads TGTGCCAGCAGCACGAGACTGGTGCACACAGATACGCAGTATTTT.

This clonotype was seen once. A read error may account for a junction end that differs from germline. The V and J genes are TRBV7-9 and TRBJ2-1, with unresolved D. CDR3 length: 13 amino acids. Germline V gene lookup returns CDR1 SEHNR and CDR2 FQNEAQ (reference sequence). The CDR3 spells CTSSLGLANEQFF. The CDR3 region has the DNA TGTACCAGCAGCTTAGGGCTTGCCAATGAGCAGTTCTTC.

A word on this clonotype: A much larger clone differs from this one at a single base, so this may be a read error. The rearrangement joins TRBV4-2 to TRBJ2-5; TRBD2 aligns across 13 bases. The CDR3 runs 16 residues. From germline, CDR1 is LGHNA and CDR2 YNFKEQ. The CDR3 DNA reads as TGTGCCAGCAGCGGAGGGACTAGCGGGGCAGAAGAGACCCCGTACTTC. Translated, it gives CASSGGTSGAEETPYF.

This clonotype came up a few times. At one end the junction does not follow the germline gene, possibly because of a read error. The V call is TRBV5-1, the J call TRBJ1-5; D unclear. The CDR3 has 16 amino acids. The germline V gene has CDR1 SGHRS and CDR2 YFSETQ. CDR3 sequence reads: CANSLQALGNNQPQHF. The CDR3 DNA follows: TGCGCCAACAGCTTGCAGGCCCTGGGAAACAATCAGCCCCAGCATTTT. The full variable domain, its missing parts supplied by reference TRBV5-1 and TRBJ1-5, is KAGVTQTPRYLIKTRGQQVTLSCSPISGHRSVSWYQQTPGQGLQFLFEYFSETQRNKGNFPGRFSGRQFSNSRSEMNVSTLELGDSALYLCANSLQALGNNQPQHFGDGTRLSIL.

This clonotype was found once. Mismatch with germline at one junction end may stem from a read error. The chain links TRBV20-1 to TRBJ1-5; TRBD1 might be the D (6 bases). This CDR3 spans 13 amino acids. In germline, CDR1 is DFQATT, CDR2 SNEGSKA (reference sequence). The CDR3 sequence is CSAGHYSNQPHHF. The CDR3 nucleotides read TGCAGTGCGGGACATTATAGCAATCAGCCCCACCATTTT.

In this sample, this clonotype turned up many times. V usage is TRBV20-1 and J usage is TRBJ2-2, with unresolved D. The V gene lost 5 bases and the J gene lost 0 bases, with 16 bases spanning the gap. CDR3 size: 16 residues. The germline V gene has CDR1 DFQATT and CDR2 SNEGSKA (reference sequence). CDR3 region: CSAAAVTTANTGELFF. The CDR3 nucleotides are TGCAGTGCTGCGGCGGTGACAACCGCGAACACCGGGGAGCTGTTTTTT.

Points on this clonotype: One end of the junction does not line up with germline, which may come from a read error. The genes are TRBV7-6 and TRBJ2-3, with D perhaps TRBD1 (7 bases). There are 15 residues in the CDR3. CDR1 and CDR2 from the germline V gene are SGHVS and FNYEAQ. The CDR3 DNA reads TGTGCCAGCAGCTTCCCCCGACAGGGAGGCACAGATACGCAGTTT. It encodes CASSFPRQGGTDTQF.

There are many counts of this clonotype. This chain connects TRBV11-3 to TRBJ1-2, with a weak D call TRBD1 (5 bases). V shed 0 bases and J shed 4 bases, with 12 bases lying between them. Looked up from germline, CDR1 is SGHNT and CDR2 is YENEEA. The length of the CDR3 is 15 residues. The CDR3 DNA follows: TGTGCCAGCAGCTTAGAACCCGGGGCTGCCTATGGCTACACCTTC. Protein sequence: CASSLEPGAAYGYTF.

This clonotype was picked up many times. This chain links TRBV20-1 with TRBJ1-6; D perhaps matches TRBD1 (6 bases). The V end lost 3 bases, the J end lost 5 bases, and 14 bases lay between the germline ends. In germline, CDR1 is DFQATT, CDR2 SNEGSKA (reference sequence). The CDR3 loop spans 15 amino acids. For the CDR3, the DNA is TGCAGTGCTAGGGGTGGGGGCATCCATAATTCACCCCTCCACTTT. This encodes CSARGGGIHNSPLHF.

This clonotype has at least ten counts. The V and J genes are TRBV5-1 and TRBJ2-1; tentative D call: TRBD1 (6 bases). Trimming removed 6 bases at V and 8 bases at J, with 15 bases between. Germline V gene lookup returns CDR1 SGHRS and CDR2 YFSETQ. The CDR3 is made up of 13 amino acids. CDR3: CASTQRGFDEQFF. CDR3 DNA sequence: TGCGCCAGCACCCAGAGGGGGTTCGATGAGCAGTTCTTC.

The chain's CDR3 is CASKPVAKNIQYF. In nucleotides, the CDR3 is TGTGCCAGCAAGCCCGTAGCCAAAAACATTCAGTACTTC. V and J are TRBV12-3 or TRBV12-4 and TRBJ2-4; D remains ambiguous. The V end was cut by 7 bases, the J end by 0 bases, with 7 bases between. The CDR3 contains 13 residues.

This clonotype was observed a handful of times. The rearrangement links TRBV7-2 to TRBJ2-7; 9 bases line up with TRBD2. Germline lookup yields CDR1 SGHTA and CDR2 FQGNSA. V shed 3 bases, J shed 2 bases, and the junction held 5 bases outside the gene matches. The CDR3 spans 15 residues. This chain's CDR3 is CASSLYGGRAYEQYF. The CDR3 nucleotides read TGTGCCAGCAGCTTGTATGGCGGGAGGGCCTACGAGCAGTACTTC.

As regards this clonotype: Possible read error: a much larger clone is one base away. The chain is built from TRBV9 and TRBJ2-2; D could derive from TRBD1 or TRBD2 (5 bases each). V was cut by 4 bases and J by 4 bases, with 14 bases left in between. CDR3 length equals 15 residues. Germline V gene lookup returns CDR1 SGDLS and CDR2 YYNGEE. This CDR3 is CASSRGPSSTGELFF. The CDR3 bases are TGTGCCAGCAGCCGGGGACCCTCGAGCACCGGGGAGCTGTTTTTT.

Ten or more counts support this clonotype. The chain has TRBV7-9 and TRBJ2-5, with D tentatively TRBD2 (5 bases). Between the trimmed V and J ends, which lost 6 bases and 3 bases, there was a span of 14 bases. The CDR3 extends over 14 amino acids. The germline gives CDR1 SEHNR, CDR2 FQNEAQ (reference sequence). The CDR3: CASSIGNVEETQYF. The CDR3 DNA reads TGTGCCAGCAGTATCGGGAATGTGGAAGAGACCCAGTACTTC. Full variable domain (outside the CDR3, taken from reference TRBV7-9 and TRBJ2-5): DTGVSQNPRHKITKRGQNVTFRCDPISEHNRLYWYRQTLGQGPEFLTYFQNEAQLEKSRLLSDRFSAERPKGSFSTLEIQRTEQGDSAMYLCASSIGNVEETQYFGPGTRLLVL.

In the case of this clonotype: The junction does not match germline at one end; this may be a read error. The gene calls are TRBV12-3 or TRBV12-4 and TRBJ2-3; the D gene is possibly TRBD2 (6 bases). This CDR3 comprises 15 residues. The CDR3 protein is CVSGFGGEGTDTQYF. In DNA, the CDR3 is TGTGTCAGCGGCTTTGGCGGGGAAGGCACAGATACGCAGTATTTT.

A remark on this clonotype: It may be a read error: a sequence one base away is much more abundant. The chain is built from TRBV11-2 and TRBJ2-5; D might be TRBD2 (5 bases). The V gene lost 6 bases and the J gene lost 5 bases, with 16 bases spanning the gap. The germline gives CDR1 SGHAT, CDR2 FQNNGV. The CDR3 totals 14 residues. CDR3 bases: TGTGCCAGCAGTCGCATCCCTGGACTGGAGACCCAGTACTTC. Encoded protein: CASSRIPGLETQYF.

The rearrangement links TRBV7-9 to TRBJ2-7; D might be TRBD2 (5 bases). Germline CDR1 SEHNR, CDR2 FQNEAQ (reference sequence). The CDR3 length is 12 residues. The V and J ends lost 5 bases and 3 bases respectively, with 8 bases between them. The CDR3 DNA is TGTGCCAGCAGCCCGGGATTCTACGAGCAGTACTTC. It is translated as CASSPGFYEQYF.